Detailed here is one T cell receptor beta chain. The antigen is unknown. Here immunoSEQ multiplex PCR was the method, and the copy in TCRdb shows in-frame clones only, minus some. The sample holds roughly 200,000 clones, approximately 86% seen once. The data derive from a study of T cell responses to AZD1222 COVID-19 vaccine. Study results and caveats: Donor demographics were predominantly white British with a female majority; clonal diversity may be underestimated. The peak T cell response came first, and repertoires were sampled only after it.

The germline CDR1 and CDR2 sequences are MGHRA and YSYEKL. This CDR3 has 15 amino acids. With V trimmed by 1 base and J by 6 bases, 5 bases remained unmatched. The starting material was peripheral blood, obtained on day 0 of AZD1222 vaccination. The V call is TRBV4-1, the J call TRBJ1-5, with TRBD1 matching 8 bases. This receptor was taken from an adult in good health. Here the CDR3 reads CASSQVSGGVQPQHF. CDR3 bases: TGCGCCAGCAGCCAAGTGTCAGGGGGCGTTCAGCCCCAGCATTTT.